This T cell receptor (beta chain) was identified during a study of blood T cell repertoires in COVID-19. Profiled with immunoSEQ multiplex PCR; TCRdb holds only in-frame clones, not every one. Among about 81,000 clones, about nine tenths were seen once, and the ten largest hold 1.9%. V lost 3 bases, J lost 5 bases, and 6 bases stayed unmatched. Germline V gene data show CDR1 as MNHEY and CDR2 as SVGAGI. There are 15 residues in the CDR3. This clone was counted a single time. The rearrangement links TRBV6-5 to TRBJ2-1; 8 bases line up with TRBD1. This clonotype was obtained from a woman between 45 and 65 years old in a cohort sampled during active COVID-19. The source material was peripheral blood. The CDR3 DNA is TGTGCCAGCAGTTATTCAGGGGGCTTGGACAATGAGCAGTTCTTC. This gives the protein CASSYSGGLDNEQFF.